Detailed here is one T cell receptor beta chain. What it recognizes is unknown. This entry is derived from a study of PD-1 blockade in classical Hodgkin lymphoma. Study outcomes and limitations: Repertoire difference causes, possibly disease activity or prior therapy, remain undefined. Complete responders' diversity at baseline resembled that of newly diagnosed patients.

Generated by immunoSEQ multiplex PCR, the TCRdb table keeps only in-frame clones and is missing some. The sample holds approximately 90,000 clones, under 85% seen once. As for time point: cycle 4 day 1 (C4D1), after less than 7 weeks of nivolumab. Relapse after autologous stem cell transplantation occurred in every patient, and brentuximab vedotin exposure varied. Patients' outcomes at their best amounted to complete response, partial response or progressive disease. CDR1 is ENHRY, CDR2 SYGVKD, per germline. This CDR3 spans 14 amino acids. Trimming removed 0 bases at V and 4 bases at J, with 6 bases between.

The sample here was peripheral blood mononuclear cells (PBMCs), taken before the fourth cycle of nivolumab. J is TRBJ2-2 and V is TRBV10-3; D is undetermined. The TCR sequence derives from a human donor with classical Hodgkin lymphoma. CDR3 region: CAISESTFTGELFF. The CDR3 coding sequence is TGTGCCATCAGTGAGTCGACATTCACCGGGGAGCTGTTTTTT.